This T cell receptor (beta chain) was identified during a study of blood T cell repertoires in COVID-19. Study-level information: There were acute and convalescent COVID-19 samples, and they came from the United States, Italy and Spain.

TCRdb's table, derived via immunoSEQ multiplex PCR, lists solely in-frame clones and lacks some. Altogether more than 300,000 clones are present, about 91% being singletons, with the ten largest covering approximately 1.8%. V dropped 6 bases and J dropped 2; count of bases not matched to a gene: 5. The CDR3 is made up of 15 amino acids. In germline, CDR1 is SGHRS, CDR2 YFSETQ. V usage is TRBV5-1 and J usage is TRBJ2-1; 10 positions match TRBD1. The material sequenced was peripheral blood. This TCR came from a woman in her 30s with COVID-19, enrolled during active disease. The CDR3 reads CASNKGQGAYNEQFF. The CDR3 bases are TGCGCCAGCAACAAAGGACAGGGGGCCTACAATGAGCAGTTCTTC.